The 17 T cell receptor beta chains given below trace back to one sample, sequenced in a study of T cell repertoires in cytomegalovirus infection. These receptors lack a known antigen. TCRdb re-derived calls from the reads in MiXCR, one entry per CDR3 protein. The sample contains some 700,000 distinct CDR3 sequences, around 31% of which appear only once. The sample here was cultured PBMCs, taken from culture after CMV antigen stimulation. These TCRs come from a human donor in good health (CMV status not recorded). Some clones in this sample may be carry-over from other donors' samples.

This clonotype was detected a few times. The chain recombines TRBV7-2 with TRBJ2-1; 7 nucleotides match TRBD1. The V gene's germline CDR1 is SGHTA and CDR2 FQGNSA. The V and J ends lost 2 bases and 5 bases, in that order; junction bases with no gene match: 6. The CDR3 has 15 residues. The CDR3 DNA reads as TGTGCCAGCAGCTTAAGGGGGCTGGGAGACAATGAGCAGTTCTTC. This translates into CASSLRGLGDNEQFF.

This rearrangement joins TRBV10-3 to TRBJ1-1, with a possible D match to TRBD1 (5 bases). Germline CDR1 and CDR2: ENHRY and SYGVKD. CDR3 length equals 12 residues. Trimming cost V 6 bases and J 4 bases, with 9 bases left between them. The CDR3 is CAISGGTTEAFF. The CDR3 DNA follows: TGTGCCATCAGCGGGGGGACCACTGAAGCTTTCTTT.

This clonotype was picked up one time. The gene calls are TRBV4-1 and TRBJ2-3; D uncertain. Germline CDR1 reads MGHRA; CDR2 reads YSYEKL. This CDR3 contains 16 residues. V was cut by 0 bases and J by 1 base, with 11 bases left in between. The CDR3 is CASSQDRLTRTDTQYF. CDR3 coding DNA: TGCGCCAGCAGCCAAGATCGGCTAACCCGCACAGATACGCAGTATTTT.

The V call is TRBV19, the J call TRBJ2-1; 9 bases match TRBD2. Germline V gives CDR1 LNHDA, CDR2 SQIVND (reference sequence). V lost 6 bases to trimming and J lost 9 bases; unmatched junction nucleotides: 9. The CDR3 contains 14 residues. This CDR3 reads CASSISGGTSEQFF. The CDR3 nucleotides are TGTGCCAGTAGCATTAGCGGGGGAACTAGTGAGCAGTTCTTC.

This clonotype has a handful of counts. The chain joins TRBV10-2 to TRBJ2-7, with TRBD2 identical over 13 bases. CDR1 is WSHSY, CDR2 SAAADI, per germline. The CDR3 sequence is 21 residues long. Trimming at V came to 6 bases and at J to 4 bases, leaving 24 bases not matched to a gene. In DNA, the CDR3 is TGCGCCAGCAGGGCCATTGAGGGACGGGAAGGACTAGCGGGAGAACTGTACGAGCAGTACTTC. Translated: CASRAIEGREGLAGELYEQYF.

The rearrangement joins TRBV6-2 or TRBV6-3 to TRBJ2-1; 9 nucleotides line up with TRBD2. The germline V gene has CDR1 MNHEY and CDR2 SVGEGT. The CDR3 extends over 17 amino acids. J gave up 8 bases and V 5 bases, and 16 bases lay outside the gene matches. The CDR3 protein is CASSTRFSGSPGDEQFF. CDR3 DNA sequence: TGTGCCAGCAGTACCCGCTTTAGCGGGAGCCCTGGGGATGAGCAGTTCTTC.

Many counts were recorded for this clonotype. The chain is built from TRBV7-8 and TRBJ1-3; D call uncertain. The CDR3 runs 17 residues. Germline V CDR1 and CDR2: SGHVS, FQNEAQ. Trimming left V 5 bases short and J 0 bases short, with 17 bases between. CDR3 nucleotides: TGTGCCAGCAGCCCGAACCCTGGACGGGACTCTGGAAACACCATATATTTT. Its translation: CASSPNPGRDSGNTIYF.

The rearrangement uses TRBV30 and TRBJ1-1, with D tentatively TRBD1 (5 bases). The CDR3 extends over 12 amino acids. The germline CDR1 and CDR2 sequences are GTSNPN and SVGIG (reference sequence). The V end was cut by 5 bases, the J end by 5 bases, with 12 bases between. Written as DNA, the CDR3 is TGTGCCTGGCGCTGGGGGTTTACTGAAGCTTTCTTT. Protein sequence: CAWRWGFTEAFF.

At least ten counts were recorded for this clonotype. This chain links TRBV7-8 with TRBJ2-1, with 15 nucleotides matching TRBD2. Germline CDR1 SGHVS, CDR2 FQNEAQ. The CDR3 is 19 residues long. The V and J ends lost 2 bases and 2 bases, in that order; junction bases with no gene match: 7. The CDR3: CASSLRVGLAGGTYNEQFF. In DNA, the CDR3 is TGTGCCAGCAGCTTAAGAGTGGGACTAGCGGGGGGCACCTACAATGAGCAGTTCTTC.

In the case of this clonotype: Compared with germline, one end of the junction differs, possibly owing to a read error. The V and J genes are TRBV7-2 and TRBJ2-2; the D is unclear. This CDR3 has 15 residues. Germline lookup yields CDR1 SGHTA and CDR2 FQGNSA. The CDR3: CVSSLGNPGTGELFF. CDR3 DNA: TGTGTCAGCAGCTTAGGGAACCCAGGAACCGGGGAGCTGTTTTTT. Combining the CDR3 with reference TRBV7-2 and TRBJ2-2 gives the whole variable domain GAGVSQSPSNKVTEKGKDVELRCDPISGHTALYWYRQSLGQGLEFLIYFQGNSAPDKSGLPSDRFSAERTGGSVSTLTIQRTQQEDSAVYLCVSSLGNPGTGELFFGEGSRLTVL.

The genes are TRBV7-8 and TRBJ2-1; 7 bases are a match to TRBD2. CDR1 and CDR2 (germline): SGHVS, FQNEAQ. The CDR3 runs 18 residues. Unmatched junction bases numbered 18, after V lost 4 bases and J lost 6 bases. CDR3 protein: CASSSWGGLGVIGNEQFF. The CDR3 DNA reads TGTGCCAGCAGCTCCTGGGGGGGGTTGGGAGTAATTGGCAATGAGCAGTTCTTC.

This clonotype has a count of ten or more. This chain uses TRBV7-6 with TRBJ2-7; the D is unclear. The V and J ends lost 1 base and 3 bases respectively, with 7 bases between them. In germline, CDR1 is SGHVS, CDR2 FNYEAQ. CDR3 size: 13 residues. CDR3 in amino acids: CASSLGILYEQYF. The CDR3 nucleotides are TGTGCCAGCAGCTTAGGTATCCTCTACGAGCAGTACTTC.

V gene TRBV5-1 combines with J gene TRBJ2-3; TRBD1 might be the D (6 bases). Deletions cut 1 base from V and 2 bases from J, with 14 bases between. This CDR3 has 16 residues. CDR1 and CDR2 from the germline V gene are SGHRS and YFSETQ. The CDR3 protein is CASSLLQGTPTDTQYF. The CDR3 DNA follows: TGCGCCAGCAGCTTGCTACAGGGAACCCCCACAGATACGCAGTATTTT.

This clonotype came up a few times. The gene calls are TRBV2 and TRBJ2-5, with TRBD2 matching 8 bases. The V segment lost 6 bases and the J segment 5 bases; nucleotides outside the gene matches: 14. Germline CDR1 SNHLY, CDR2 FYNNEI. The CDR3 contains 16 residues. CDR3 loop: CASRLGGWTSRETQYF. The DNA of the CDR3 is TGTGCCAGCAGGCTTGGGGGGTGGACTAGCCGTGAGACCCAGTACTTC.

This clonotype has only a few counts. The CDR3: CASSSTGDYSYEQYF. The CDR3 DNA sequence: TGTGCCAGCAGCTCCACAGGAGACTACTCCTACGAGCAGTACTTC. The chain is built from TRBV7-4 and TRBJ2-7; perhaps D is TRBD1 or TRBD2 (5 bases each). The length of the CDR3 is 15 residues. Trimming left V 4 bases short and J 0 bases short, with 13 bases between. Germline assignment: CDR1 SGHVT and CDR2 SQSDAQ.

A few counts support this clonotype. The chain carries TRBV6-6 and TRBJ1-2; D remains ambiguous. The CDR3 has 12 amino acids. CDR1 and CDR2 (germline): MNHNY, SVGAGI (reference sequence). Trimming stripped 5 bases from V and 5 bases from J, with 9 bases between. The DNA for the CDR3 is TGTGCCAGCAGTACACCAACATATGGCTACACCTTC. Translating gives CASSTPTYGYTF.

This clonotype was picked up one time. CDR3 DNA: TGCGCCAGCAGCAAGGGAGAATTCGAAGCTTTCTTT. This codes for CASSKGEFEAFF. The gene calls are TRBV5-1 and TRBJ1-1; no definite D call. The CDR3 consists of 12 residues. V lost 4 bases to trimming and J lost 8 bases, with 12 bases between them. In germline, CDR1 is SGHRS, CDR2 YFSETQ.